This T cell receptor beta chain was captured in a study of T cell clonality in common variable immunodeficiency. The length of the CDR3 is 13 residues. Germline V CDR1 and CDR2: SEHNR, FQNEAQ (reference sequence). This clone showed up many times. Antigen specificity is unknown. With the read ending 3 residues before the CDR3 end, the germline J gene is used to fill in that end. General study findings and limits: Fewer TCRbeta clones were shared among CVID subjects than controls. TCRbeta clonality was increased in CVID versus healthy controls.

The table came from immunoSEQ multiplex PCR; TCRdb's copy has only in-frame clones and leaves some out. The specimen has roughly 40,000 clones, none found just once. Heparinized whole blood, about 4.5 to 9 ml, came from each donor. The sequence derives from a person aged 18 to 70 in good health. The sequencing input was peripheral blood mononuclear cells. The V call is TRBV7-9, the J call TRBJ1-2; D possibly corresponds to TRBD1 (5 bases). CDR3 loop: CASRPSSGGDYTF. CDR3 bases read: TGTGCCAGCAGGCCTAGCTCTGGGGGGGAC.